This is a list of T cell receptor beta chains from one sample in a study of tumor-infiltrating lymphocytes in primary liver carcinoma. TCRdb called the multiplex PCR reads again in MiXCR, with one record for every CDR3 protein. The sample has approximately 110,000 distinct CDR3 sequences, roughly three fifths seen once. The source material was liver tumor tissue from sampling region 3. These receptors all come from a woman in her sixties or seventies with primary liver carcinoma and hepatitis B virus infection. Both conserved end residues are part of each CDR3. D genes are given only for firm matches. Clone size is given for some rows only: seen once, a few or many times, or a class if the clone is expanded.

v_gene,j_gene,abundance,d_gene,CDR3nt,CDR3aa
TRBV6-1,TRBJ1-1,many,.,TGTGCCAGCAGTGACATGGGCAGAACTGAAGCTTTCTTT,CASSDMGRTEAFF
TRBV11-2,TRBJ1-1,.,TRBD1,TGTGCCAGTAGCTCCGGACAGGGGGCTTACGGCGCTCTCTTT,CASSSGQGAYGALF
TRBV5-5,TRBJ1-1,many,.,TGTGCCAGCAGCTTGGAAGGGGAACGGACTGAAGCTTTCTTT,CASSLEGERTEAFF
TRBV11-2,TRBJ2-3,.,.,TGTGCCGGCAGCCAAGGACTAACTAGCTCAACAGATACGCAGTATTTT,CAGSQGLTSSTDTQYF
TRBV7-9,TRBJ2-7,.,.,TGTGCCAGCGGCTTAGGGGGGCAGTTCTACGAGCAGTACTTC,CASGLGGQFYEQYF
TRBV28,TRBJ2-1,.,.,TGTGCCAGCAATTTTCTCCCGGAGGGACAGTTCTTC,CASNFLPEGQFF
TRBV11-2,TRBJ1-1,.,.,TGTGCCAGCAGCTTTAGACATTTGAACATTGAAACTTTCTTT,CASSFRHLNIETFF
TRBV29-1,TRBJ1-1,.,.,TGCAGCGTTGAAGAGTGGGTGACTGAGGCTTTCTTT,CSVEEWVTEAFF
TRBV18,TRBJ2-7,.,.,TGTGCCAGCTCACCCGACGGGGGCCTGTACGAGCAGTACTTC,CASSPDGGLYEQYF
TRBV4-1,TRBJ2-1,once,.,TGCGCCAGCAGTCAAGATTCGCTAGGGTACCTTGAGCAGTTCTTC,CASSQDSLGYLEQFF
TRBV4-1,TRBJ2-3,.,TRBD2,TGCGCCAGCAGCCAAGAAACCGGGACTAGGAGAGTCGCAGATACGCGGTGTTTT,CASSQETGTRRVADTRCF
TRBV11-2,TRBJ2-7,once,TRBD2,TGTACCAGCAGCTTAGCGGGACTGCCCTCCTACGAGCAGTACTTT,CTSSLAGLPSYEQYF
TRBV7-9,TRBJ2-3,.,.,TGTGCCAGCACCGGCGGCATAGATACGCAGTATTTT,CASTGGIDTQYF
TRBV2,TRBJ1-5,.,TRBD1,TGTGCCAGCAGTCCAGGTCCGGACAGGGGGCAGCCCCAGCATTTT,CASSPGPDRGQPQHF
TRBV12-3/TRBV12-4,TRBJ2-1,many,.,TGTGCCAGCAGTCCTGGAGGGACAGCTTACAATGAGCAGTTCTTC,CASSPGGTAYNEQFF
TRBV11-2,TRBJ2-1,.,.,TGTGCCAGCAGCTTAGATCGAACGAACAATGAGCAGTTCTTC,CASSLDRTNNEQFF
TRBV6-6,TRBJ1-6,many,.,TGTGCCACGGTCGTAGACACCAATAATTCACCCCTCCACTTT,CATVVDTNNSPLHF
TRBV4-2,TRBJ2-1,.,TRBD2,TGTGTCAGCAGCGGGGGGGACTCCTACAATGAGCAGTTCTTC,CVSSGGDSYNEQFF
TRBV29-1,TRBJ2-2,.,.,TGCAGTGTTGGCCCGGATCAGAACACCAGGGAGCTGTTTTTT,CSVGPDQNTRELFF